Listed below are T cell receptor beta chains from one sample, sequenced in a study of identical twins. TCRdb reprocessed the 5' RACE reads with MiXCR, giving one entry per CDR3 protein. The table records around 530,000 distinct CDR3 sequences, about 16% of them present only once. These data were also filed under a second study, of yellow fever vaccine responses in identical twins.

The sequenced sample consisted of CD4+ T cells sorted from blood. The receptors shown here come from a woman aged 18-29 years in good health. Each CDR3 is given with its conserved first and last residue. Fields, in order: clone size, V gene, J gene, D gene, CDR3 DNA, CDR3 protein. A D gene is named only where the DNA matches it firmly. Some rows mark clone size as missing; the rest say once, few, many or name a class of expanded clone.

>few|TRBV3-1|TRBJ2-1|.
TGTGCCAGCAGCCAAGATCCGGGCAGGGTAGCTACTGAGCAGTTCTTC
CASSQDPGRVATEQFF
>many|TRBV5-1|TRBJ2-1|TRBD1
TGCGCCAGCAGGGGACAGGGGGTCTACAATGAGCAGTTCTTC
CASRGQGVYNEQFF
>few|TRBV5-1|TRBJ2-3|TRBD2
TGCGCCAGCAGCTTGCGGGGGGGCCCCCCAGATACGCAGTATTTT
CASSLRGGPPDTQYF
>.|TRBV29-1|TRBJ2-5|TRBD2
TGCAGCGTTGCTGGCGGGGGGCAAGAGACCCAGTACTTC
CSVAGGGQETQYF
>.|TRBV5-1|TRBJ2-1|TRBD1
TGCGCCAGCAGCTTGGCAGGACAGGGAAACTACAATGAGCAGTTCTTC
CASSLAGQGNYNEQFF
>few|TRBV3-1|TRBJ2-1|.
TGTGCCAGCAGCCGGATCAGGAACAATGAGCAGTTCTTC
CASSRIRNNEQFF
>few|TRBV14|TRBJ2-3|.
TGTGCCAGCAGCCAAGGGGGACACGAGGATACGCAGTATTTT
CASSQGGHEDTQYF
>once|TRBV5-1|TRBJ2-6|TRBD2
TGCGCCAGCAGCTTGGGAGGGACTAGCGGGACTGGGGCCAACGTCCTGACTTTC
CASSLGGTSGTGANVLTF
>few|TRBV20-1|TRBJ2-7|.
TGCAGTGCTAGCACACCACAGTACTACGAGCAGTACTTC
CSASTPQYYEQYF
>.|TRBV5-1|TRBJ2-1|TRBD2
TGCGCCAGCAGCGGAAGCGGGAGCTGGGATGAGCAGTTCTTC
CASSGSGSWDEQFF
>.|TRBV20-1|TRBJ1-1|.
TGCAGTGCCGGGACACAACCCTTGGGGCACACTGAAGCTTTCTTT
CSAGTQPLGHTEAFF
>many|TRBV5-1|TRBJ1-2|.
TGCGCCAGCAACCCCGGACGGAACCTCTATGGCTACACCTTC
CASNPGRNLYGYTF
>few|TRBV10-3|TRBJ2-6|.
TGTGCCATCAGTGAGTCCCAGGGTGGTGGGGCCAACGTCCTGACTTTC
CAISESQGGGANVLTF
>.|TRBV12-3/TRBV12-4|TRBJ2-5|TRBD2
TGTGCCAGCAGTTTAGCGGGGACTAGTGTGGAGACCCAGTACTTC
CASSLAGTSVETQYF
>.|TRBV2|TRBJ2-2|TRBD2
TGTGCCAGCAGGGTAGCGGGGGCCGGAAACACCGGGGAGCTGTTTTTT
CASRVAGAGNTGELFF
>many|TRBV29-1|TRBJ2-1|TRBD2
TGCAGCGTGTCGGATGGCGGGGGGCTTAGCGAGCAGTTCTTC
CSVSDGGGLSEQFF
>once|TRBV7-3|TRBJ2-1|TRBD2
TGTGCCAGCAGCTTATTCGCGGGAGCGGACAATGAGCAGTTCTTC
CASSLFAGADNEQFF
>.|TRBV10-3|TRBJ2-2|.
TGTGCCATCAGTGTGGCGGGTTCAGCGAACACCGGGGAGCTGTTTTTT
CAISVAGSANTGELFF
>.|TRBV28|TRBJ2-5|.
TGTGCCAGCTCCACCCCGATGGATGTACAAGAGACCCAGTACTTC
CASSTPMDVQETQYF
>few|TRBV9|TRBJ2-1|TRBD2
TGTGCCAGCAGCGTAGCTCGGGACTACGGCAATGAGCAGTTCTTC
CASSVARDYGNEQFF
>.|TRBV3-1|TRBJ2-1|.
TGTGCCAGCAGCCAAGGCCCCACTAAGGACAATGAGCAGTTCTTC
CASSQGPTKDNEQFF
>many|TRBV5-1|TRBJ2-5|.
TGCGCCAGCAGCTTGACAACAGAGGAGACCCAGTACTTC
CASSLTTEETQYF
>.|TRBV6-1|TRBJ1-5|.
TGTGCCAGCCGCCTGGGGGCGACCAATCAGCCCCAGCATTTT
CASRLGATNQPQHF
>few|TRBV28|TRBJ2-7|.
TGTGCCAGCAGTCCCCCCCCGGCTCCGAGCTCCTACGAGCAGTACTTC
CASSPPPAPSSYEQYF
>few|TRBV5-1|TRBJ2-5|TRBD2
TGCGCCAGCGTCGACCTAGCGGGGGGGAGTCAAGAGACCCAGTACTTC
CASVDLAGGSQETQYF
>few|TRBV13|TRBJ2-3|TRBD1
TGTGCCAGCAGCCGAGGGACAGGGCGGCCGAGGGGCACAGATACGCAGTATTTT
CASSRGTGRPRGTDTQYF
>.|TRBV6-1|TRBJ1-1|TRBD1
TGTGCCAGCAGACCCTCCGGGACAGACACTGAAGCTTTCTTT
CASRPSGTDTEAFF
>.|TRBV6-1|TRBJ1-5|TRBD1
TGTGCCAGCAGTGCGGGACAGGGGGCCCTCAATCAGCCCCAGCATTTT
CASSAGQGALNQPQHF
>few|TRBV28|TRBJ2-1|.
TGTGCCAGCAGAGTACAGTTCGCCCATCTTTCTGCGGCAAGCTCCTACAATGAGCAGTTCTTC
CASRVQFAHLSAASSYNEQFF
>.|TRBV2|TRBJ2-4|.
TGTGCCAGCAGGTCCCTTAGGGTAGCCAAAAACATTCAGTACTTC
CASRSLRVAKNIQYF
>.|TRBV12-3/TRBV12-4|TRBJ2-3|.
TGTGCCATCAGTTTCCACTCTGGACGAGCAAAAGGCACAGATACGCAGTATTTT
CAISFHSGRAKGTDTQYF
>few|TRBV12-3/TRBV12-4|TRBJ1-1|.
TGTGCCAGCACCCCCGAAGGACAACTGAACACTGAAGCTTTCTTT
CASTPEGQLNTEAFF
>few|TRBV2|TRBJ1-1|.
TGTGCCAGCAGACTCCTTCGCACTGAAGCTTTCTTT
CASRLLRTEAFF
>many|TRBV29-1|TRBJ2-1|.
TGCAGCGTTGGGGCTCTTGAGCAGTTCTTC
CSVGALEQFF
>many|TRBV11-2|TRBJ2-7|.
TGTGCCAGCAGCTTAGTAGGTCCGGTCTACGAGCAGTACTTC
CASSLVGPVYEQYF
>few|TRBV20-1|TRBJ1-1|.
TGCAGTGCGGATCGAACGATGATGAACACTGAAGCTTTCTTT
CSADRTMMNTEAFF
>.|TRBV20-1|TRBJ2-1|.
TGCAGTGCTAGAGATTCGGTACGGGGTTCGAATGAGCAGTTCTTC
CSARDSVRGSNEQFF
>few|TRBV10-3|TRBJ2-1|.
TGTGCCATCAGTGAGTCGTTAACCGGGACCTCCTCCTACAATGAGCAGTTCTTC
CAISESLTGTSSYNEQFF
>.|TRBV29-1|TRBJ2-7|TRBD2
TGCAGCGTTGTAGATAGCGGGAGCGGTAGCTCCTACGAGCAGTACTTC
CSVVDSGSGSSYEQYF
>.|TRBV5-1|TRBJ2-1|TRBD2
TGCGCCAGCAGCCCTGACCCCGGGACTAGCGGCACCACTGGTACCTACAATGAGCAGTTCTTC
CASSPDPGTSGTTGTYNEQFF
>.|TRBV12-5|TRBJ2-7|.
TGTGCTCTAACTCGGACAAACTCCTACGAGCAGTACTTC
CALTRTNSYEQYF
>few|TRBV11-2|TRBJ2-1|.
TGTGCCAGCAGCTTATCAGGGAAAGGGCCCAGCTCCTACAATGAGCAGTTCTTC
CASSLSGKGPSSYNEQFF
>once|TRBV20-1|TRBJ2-2|TRBD2
TGCAGTGCTGGGACTAGCCAGAACACCGGGGTGCTGTTTTTT
CSAGTSQNTGVLFF
>many|TRBV27|TRBJ2-1|.
TGTGCCAGCCGTAGCGGTACTTCCTACAATGAGCAGTTCTTC
CASRSGTSYNEQFF
>.|TRBV12-3/TRBV12-4|TRBJ2-3|TRBD1
TGTGCCAGCAGTTGGGACAGGGCACCGGATACGCAGTATTTT
CASSWDRAPDTQYF
>few|TRBV3-1|TRBJ2-3|TRBD2
TGTGCCAGCAGACGGACTAGCGGGAGCCATACGCAGTATTTT
CASRRTSGSHTQYF
>few|TRBV12-3/TRBV12-4|TRBJ2-5|TRBD1
TGTGCCAGCACCAGGACAGGCCTCCAAGAGACCCAGTACTTC
CASTRTGLQETQYF
>.|TRBV6-5|TRBJ2-7|TRBD2
TGTGCCAGCAGTTACTCGAGCGGGATTCTCTACGAGCAGTACTTC
CASSYSSGILYEQYF
>few|TRBV28|TRBJ2-3|.
TGTGCCAGCAGACCATTCCAATATACCCCCAGGGGACGTAGCACAGATACGCAGTATTTT
CASRPFQYTPRGRSTDTQYF
>few|TRBV29-1|TRBJ1-4|.
TGCAGCGTGGCGAGGTCAACTAATGAAAAACTGTTTTTT
CSVARSTNEKLFF
>.|TRBV20-1|TRBJ2-1|.
.
CSTSDRVGVAEQFF
>once|TRBV20-1|TRBJ2-6|.
TGCAGTGGCGTTGGTGGGTCTGGGGCCAACGTCCTGACTTTC
CSGVGGSGANVLTF
>.|TRBV29-1|TRBJ2-7|.
TGCAGCGTTGCTACCCCCTACGAGCAGTACTTC
CSVATPYEQYF
>many|TRBV7-8|TRBJ1-5|.
TGTGCCAGCAGCTTAGCGGGCGGTAGAGGATCTCAGCCCCAGCATTTT
CASSLAGGRGSQPQHF
>few|TRBV18|TRBJ2-5|.
TGTGCCAGCTCACCACCCGGGACGCCAAAAGAGACCCAGTACTTC
CASSPPGTPKETQYF